The TCR beta chain described here comes from a study of blood T cell repertoires in COVID-19. Study summary: PBMCs, B-cell-depleted T cells, or T cells were the source of the cDNA or gDNA that made up the material.

The age range of participants was about 18 to 90 years, with residence in about 25 US areas. Cohort 3 donors were reported recovered after two negative PCRs, clearance, or symptom resolution. Original data processing: Estimated nucleated cell counts came from reference gene primer amplification. Produced via immunoSEQ multiplex PCR; TCRdb's table is partial and in-frame only. The V and J calls and clone size were taken over from that table, and D and trimming were inferred from the DNA. The sample lists roughly 280,000 clones, around 90% occurring once. There are 14 residues in the CDR3. CDR1 and CDR2 (germline): SGHTA, FQGTGA. Trimming removed 5 bases from V and 5 bases from J, with 16 bases in between.

The receptor's source is a woman in her fifties or sixties who had recovered from COVID-19. The chain has TRBV7-3 and TRBJ2-7; D might be TRBD2 (5 bases). The sequenced sample was PBMCs or T cells enriched from blood (not recorded which). CDR3 DNA sequence: TGTGCCAGCAGCGTCGGGTGGAGGATCAACGAGCAGTACTTC. The encoded protein is CASSVGWRINEQYF.